The rows below give T cell receptor beta chains drawn from one sample of a study of T-cell reconstitution after alpha-beta-depleted transplantation in children. One entry per CDR3 protein, called by TCRdb with MiXCR from the PCR reads. Found here are about 17,000 distinct CDR3 sequences, approximately 5.3% of them singletons; the top ten hold 6% to 8.5%. The material sequenced was PBMCs, taken before TCRalphabeta/CD19-depleted stem cell transplant. The receptors were gathered from a boy aged 5 to 17 with acute lymphoblastic leukemia, due to receive a stem cell transplant. Each CDR3 is given with its conserved first and last residue. D genes are given only for firm matches. Size tells how often a clone was seen (once, few, many) or the class of an expanded clone, and some rows leave it out.

>TRBJ2-1|TRBV24-1|.|many
CATSDLQEQFF
TGTGCCACCAGTGACCTGCAGGAGCAGTTCTTC
>TRBJ2-7|TRBV20-1|.|many
CSARDSAGTSYEQYF
TGCAGTGCTAGAGATTCGGCAGGAACCTCCTACGAGCAGTACTTC
>TRBJ2-7|TRBV10-3|.|many
CAISPGVLSSYEQYF
TGTGCCATCAGCCCGGGGGTGCTTAGCTCCTACGAGCAGTACTTC
>TRBJ1-6|TRBV2|.|many
CASGPLMNNSPLHF
TGTGCTAGCGGCCCATTAATGAATAATTCACCCCTCCACTTT
>TRBJ2-3|TRBV2|.|many
CASRRFWVYTDTQYF
TGTGCCAGCAGGCGGTTTTGGGTTTACACAGATACGCAGTATTTT
>TRBJ2-2|TRBV3-1|.|.
CASSKDSPGTNTGELFF
TGTGCCAGCAGCAAAGATTCCCCTGGGACAAACACCGGGGAGCTGTTTTTT
>TRBJ2-2|TRBV28|TRBD1|many
CASSLWDRRTGELFF
TGTGCCAGCAGTTTATGGGACAGGAGGACCGGGGAGCTGTTTTTT
>TRBJ1-5|TRBV27|.|medium-sized
CASSLDWGSNQPQHF
TGTGCCAGCAGTTTAGATTGGGGATCCAATCAGCCCCAGCATTTT
>TRBJ2-5|TRBV5-1|.|many
CASSLRRDETQYF
TGCGCCAGCAGCTTGAGGCGCGATGAGACCCAGTACTTC
>TRBJ2-2|TRBV9|.|many
CASSLGDRNTGELFF
TGTGCCAGCAGCTTAGGAGACAGGAACACCGGGGAGCTGTTTTTT
>TRBJ2-7|TRBV4-3|TRBD2|many
CASSPHAASGSYEQYF
TGCGCCAGCAGCCCCCATGCGGCTAGCGGGAGCTACGAGCAGTACTTC
>TRBJ1-1|TRBV30|.|many
CAWSVRGGTEAFF
TGTGCCTGGAGTGTACGGGGAGGGACTGAAGCTTTCTTT
>TRBJ2-3|TRBV24-1|TRBD1|many
CATRQGLDTDTQYF
TGTGCCACCCGACAGGGCCTCGACACAGATACGCAGTATTTT
>TRBJ2-1|TRBV24-1|TRBD2|.
CATSDLQRGDNEQFF
TGTGCCACCAGTGATTTGCAGCGGGGGGACAACGAGCAGTTCTTC
>TRBJ1-2|TRBV12-3/TRBV12-4|TRBD1|many
CASSETGGIGYTF
TGTGCCAGCAGTGAAACAGGGGGCATAGGCTACACCTTC
>TRBJ1-5|TRBV6-5|.|many
CASSLAQGLNQPQHF
TGTGCCAGCTCGTTGGCACAGGGCCTCAATCAGCCCCAGCATTTT
>TRBJ2-7|TRBV11-1|TRBD1|many
CASSLGTGEAYEQYF
TGTGCCAGCAGCTTAGGGACAGGGGAAGCCTACGAGCAGTACTTC
>TRBJ2-7|TRBV6-5|.|many
CASSSKVGSSYEQYF
TGTGCCAGCAGTTCGAAAGTGGGGTCGAGCTACGAGCAGTACTTC
>TRBJ2-1|TRBV5-4|TRBD2|many
CASTPSSGVEQFF
TGTGCCAGCACCCCCTCTAGCGGGGTTGAGCAGTTCTTC
>TRBJ1-5|TRBV2|.|many
CASSEVDSNQPQHF
TGTGCCAGCAGTGAGGTCGATAGCAATCAGCCCCAGCATTTT
>TRBJ1-4|TRBV6-5|.|medium-sized
CASRDTGWDEKLFF
TGTGCCAGCCGGGATACAGGTTGGGATGAAAAACTGTTTTTT
>TRBJ1-1|TRBV19|.|many
CASGVYTEAFF
TGTGCCAGTGGGGTGTACACTGAAGCTTTCTTT
>TRBJ1-2|TRBV7-9|.|many
CASSLGDGNYGYTF
TGTGCCAGCAGCTTAGGGGACGGTAACTATGGCTACACCTTC
>TRBJ2-6|TRBV18|TRBD1|many
CASPPATGGADRSGANVLTF
TGTGCCAGCCCCCCAGCGACAGGGGGCGCGGACCGTTCTGGGGCCAACGTCCTGACTTTC
>TRBJ2-5|TRBV18|.|many
CASSPGLGETQYF
TGTGCCAGCTCACCGGGCCTTGGGGAGACCCAGTACTTC
>TRBJ1-4|TRBV11-2|TRBD1|many
CASSLNRGREKLFF
TGTGCCAGCAGCTTAAACAGGGGTCGAGAAAAACTGTTTTTT
>TRBJ1-5|TRBV12-3/TRBV12-4|TRBD1|many
CASSLGQGRQPQHF
TGTGCCAGCAGTTTAGGACAGGGGCGTCAGCCCCAGCATTTT
>TRBJ1-2|TRBV4-3|TRBD1|many
CASSQGPDRGPGYTF
TGCGCCAGCAGCCAAGGACCGGACAGGGGACCTGGCTACACCTTC
>TRBJ2-7|TRBV3-1|TRBD1|many
CASSQGGQAYEQYF
TGTGCCAGCAGCCAAGGAGGACAGGCCTACGAGCAGTACTTC
>TRBJ2-7|TRBV9|TRBD2|many
CASSPLGGTYEQYF
TGTGCCAGCAGCCCCTTGGGGGGGACCTACGAGCAGTACTTC
>TRBJ2-1|TRBV5-5|.|many
CASSLGLGTYNEQFF
TGTGCCAGCAGCTTGGGGCTAGGCACCTACAATGAGCAGTTCTTC
>TRBJ2-7|TRBV7-9|.|many
CASSDTLSSYEQYF
TGTGCCAGCAGTGACACTCTGAGCTCCTACGAGCAGTACTTC
>TRBJ2-3|TRBV29-1|TRBD2|medium-sized
CSGLAGGPSTDTQYF
TGCAGCGGCCTAGCGGGAGGGCCTAGCACAGATACGCAGTATTTT
>TRBJ1-4|TRBV5-5|.|many
CASSSRGTNEKLFF
TGTGCCAGCAGCTCGAGGGGTACTAATGAAAAACTGTTTTTT
>TRBJ2-2|TRBV20-1|.|many
CSATETGYNTGELFF
TGCAGTGCAACCGAAACAGGGTATAACACCGGGGAGCTGTTTTTT
>TRBJ2-1|TRBV6-2/TRBV6-3|TRBD2|.
CASNPSLAGPGDEQFF
TGTGCCAGCAACCCATCCCTAGCGGGTCCTGGGGATGAGCAGTTCTTC
>TRBJ2-3|TRBV7-9|.|many
CASSLVGSPNTQYF
TGTGCCAGCAGCTTAGTTGGCTCACCGAATACGCAGTATTTT
>TRBJ2-2|TRBV28|.|many
CASSLVFGREAGELFF
TGTGCCAGCAGTTTAGTATTTGGCCGAGAGGCCGGGGAGCTGTTTTTT
>TRBJ2-3|TRBV6-1|.|many
CASSEVTEGPDTQYF
TGTGCCAGCAGTGAGGTGACAGAGGGGCCAGATACGCAGTATTTT
>TRBJ2-5|TRBV20-1|TRBD2|few
CSASPAAGGPLETQYF
TGCAGTGCCAGTCCGGCGGCGGGGGGGCCGTTGGAGACCCAGTACTTC
>TRBJ1-1|TRBV19|.|many
CASSSGSGWTEAFF
TGTGCCAGTAGTTCTGGGTCGGGCTGGACTGAAGCTTTCTTT
>TRBJ1-2|TRBV6-2/TRBV6-3|.|many
CASSYDWRYGYTF
TGTGCCAGCAGTTACGATTGGCGATATGGCTACACCTTC
>TRBJ1-1|TRBV5-5|.|many
CASSLGVEAFF
TGTGCCAGCAGCCTGGGGGTTGAAGCTTTCTTT
>TRBJ1-1|TRBV5-6|.|few
CASSLGRGTEAFF
TGTGCCAGCAGCCTTGGACGGGGAACTGAAGCTTTCTTT
>TRBJ2-1|TRBV9|TRBD2|many
CASSAAGGPNEQFF
TGTGCCAGCAGCGCCGCGGGGGGGCCCAATGAGCAGTTCTTC
>TRBJ2-7|TRBV29-1|.|many
CSVEDRQNYEQYF
TGCAGCGTTGAAGATAGACAGAACTACGAGCAGTACTTC
>TRBJ1-2|TRBV20-1|.|many
CSASTDNYGYTF
TGCAGTGCTAGCACAGATAACTATGGCTACACCTTC
>TRBJ2-6|TRBV12-3/TRBV12-4|.|medium-sized
CASRRSGANVLTF
TGTGCCAGCAGACGCTCTGGGGCCAACGTCCTGACTTTC
>TRBJ2-1|TRBV7-9|TRBD2|many
CASSVAGEQFF
TGTGCCAGCAGCGTAGCGGGAGAGCAGTTCTTC
>TRBJ1-1|TRBV19|.|few
CASSARSGIEAFF
TGTGCCAGTAGTGCGAGATCAGGGATCGAAGCTTTCTTT
>TRBJ2-7|TRBV6-4|.|many
CASSEGRSYEQYF
TGTGCCAGCAGTGAGGGCCGATCCTACGAGCAGTACTTC
>TRBJ2-1|TRBV6-4|.|many
CASSDSSQGHANEQFF
TGTGCCAGCAGTGACTCTTCCCAGGGTCACGCAAATGAGCAGTTCTTC
>TRBJ2-2|TRBV3-1|.|.
CASSKDFPWTHTGELFF
TGTGCCAGCAGCAAAGATTTCCCATGGACCCACACCGGGGAGCTGTTTTTT
>TRBJ2-7|TRBV7-9|.|many
CASSLANRGNEQYF
TGTGCCAGCAGCTTAGCGAATAGGGGAAACGAGCAGTACTTC
>TRBJ2-7|TRBV7-2|TRBD1|medium-sized
CASSRQGGSYEQYF
TGTGCCAGCAGCAGACAGGGGGGGAGCTACGAGCAGTACTTC
>TRBJ1-2|TRBV30|TRBD1|many
CAWSVRQGQMGYTF
TGTGCCTGGAGTGTACGACAGGGACAGATGGGCTACACCTTC
>TRBJ2-3|TRBV2|TRBD2|many
CASIAWASGSTDTQYF
TGTGCCAGCATCGCATGGGCTAGCGGGAGCACAGATACGCAGTATTTT
>TRBJ2-7|TRBV23-1|.|many
CASSQSAYEQYF
TGCGCCAGCAGTCAATCAGCGTACGAGCAGTACTTC